The T cell receptor (beta chain) under discussion was sequenced for a study of graft-versus-host responses after intestinal transplantation. The wider study: The whole recipient group had anti-thymocyte globulin induction followed by tacrolimus and steroids for two to three years. Study observations and caveats: Recipient marrow contained GvH clones, some of which appeared first in ileum or blood. An association linked early post-transplant HvG declines with peak circulating GvH clone levels.

This CDR3 has 15 residues. V dropped 6 bases and J dropped 6; count of bases not matched to a gene: 11. CDR1 is MNHNS, CDR2 SASEGT, per germline. TCRdb's table, derived via immunoSEQ multiplex PCR, lists solely in-frame clones and lacks some. The sample gives approximately 90,000 clones, about 93% of which show up once; 1.5% to 2.5% is in the top ten. Concerning this clone: The antigen is unknown.

The TCR comes from a human donor who received an intestinal transplant. The chain employs TRBV6-1 and TRBJ2-7; 10 bases line up with TRBD1. This specimen consisted of unstimulated CD8+ T cells sorted from spleen or lymph node cells, obtained before intestinal transplant. In DNA, the CDR3 is TGTGCCAGCAGCTTACTCGACAGGGGGCCGGCCGAGCAGTACTTC. It translates to CASSLLDRGPAEQYF.